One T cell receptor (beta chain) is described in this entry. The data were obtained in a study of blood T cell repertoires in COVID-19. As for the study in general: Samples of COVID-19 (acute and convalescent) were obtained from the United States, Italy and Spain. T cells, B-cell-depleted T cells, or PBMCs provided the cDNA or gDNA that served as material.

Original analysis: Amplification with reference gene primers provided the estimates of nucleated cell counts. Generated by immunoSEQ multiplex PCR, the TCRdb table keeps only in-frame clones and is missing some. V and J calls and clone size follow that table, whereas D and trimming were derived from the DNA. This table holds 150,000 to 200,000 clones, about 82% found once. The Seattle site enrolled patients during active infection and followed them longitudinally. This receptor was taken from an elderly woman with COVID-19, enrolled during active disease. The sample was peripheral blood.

The CDR3 DNA reads TGCGCCAGCAGCCAAGAGGGGAGTGGCCTTCAGCCCCAGCATTTT. Its translation: CASSQEGSGLQPQHF. The chain joins TRBV4-1 to TRBJ1-5; no definite D call. The germline CDR1 and CDR2 sequences are MGHRA and YSYEKL. The V end was cut by 0 bases, the J end by 6 bases, with 12 bases between. The CDR3 contains 15 residues.